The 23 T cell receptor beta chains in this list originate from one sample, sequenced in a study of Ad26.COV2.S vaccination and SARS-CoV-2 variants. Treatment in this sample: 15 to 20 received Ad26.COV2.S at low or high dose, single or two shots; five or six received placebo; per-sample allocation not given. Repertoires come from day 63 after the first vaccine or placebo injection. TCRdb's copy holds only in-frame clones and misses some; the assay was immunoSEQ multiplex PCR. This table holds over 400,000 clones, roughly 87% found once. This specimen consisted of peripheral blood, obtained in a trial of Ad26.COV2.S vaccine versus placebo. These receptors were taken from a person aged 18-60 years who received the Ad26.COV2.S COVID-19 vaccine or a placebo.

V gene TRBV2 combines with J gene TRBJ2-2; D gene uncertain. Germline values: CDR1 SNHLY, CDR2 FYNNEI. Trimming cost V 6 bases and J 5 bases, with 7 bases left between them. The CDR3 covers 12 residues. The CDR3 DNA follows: TGTGCCAGCAGACCAGAGACCGGGGAGCTGTTTTTT. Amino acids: CASRPETGELFF. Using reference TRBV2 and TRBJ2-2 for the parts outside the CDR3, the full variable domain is EPEVTQTPSHQVTQMGQEVILRCVPISNHLYFYWYRQILGQKVEFLVSFYNNEISEKSEIFDDQFSVERPDGSNFTLKIRSTKLEDSAMYFCASRPETGELFFGEGSRLTVL.

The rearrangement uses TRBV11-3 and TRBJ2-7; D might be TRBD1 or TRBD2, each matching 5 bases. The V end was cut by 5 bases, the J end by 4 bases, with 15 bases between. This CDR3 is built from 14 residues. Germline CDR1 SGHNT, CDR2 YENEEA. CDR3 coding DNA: TGTGCCAGCAGCCAAAGCGGCGACAGTTACGAGCAGTACGTC. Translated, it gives CASSQSGDSYEQYV.

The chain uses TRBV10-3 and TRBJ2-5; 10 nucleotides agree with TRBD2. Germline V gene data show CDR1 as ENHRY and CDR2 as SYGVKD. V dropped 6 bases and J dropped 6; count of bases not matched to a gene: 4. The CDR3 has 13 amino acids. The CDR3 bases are TGTGCCATCAGCGTAGCGGGAGGACAGACCCAGTACTTC. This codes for CAISVAGGQTQYF.

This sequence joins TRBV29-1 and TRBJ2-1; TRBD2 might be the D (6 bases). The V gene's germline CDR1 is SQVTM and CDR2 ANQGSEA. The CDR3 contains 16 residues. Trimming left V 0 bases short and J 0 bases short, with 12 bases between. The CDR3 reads CSVEEGLASSYNEQFF. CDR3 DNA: TGCAGCGTTGAAGAAGGCCTAGCGAGCTCCTACAATGAGCAGTTCTTC.

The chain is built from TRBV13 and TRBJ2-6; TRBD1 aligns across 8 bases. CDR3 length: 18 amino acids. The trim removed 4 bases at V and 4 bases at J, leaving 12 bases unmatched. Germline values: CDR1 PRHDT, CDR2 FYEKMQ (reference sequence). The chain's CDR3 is CASSSEFQGAQGANVLTF. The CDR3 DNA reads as TGTGCCAGCAGCTCAGAGTTTCAGGGGGCGCAAGGGGCCAACGTCCTGACTTTC.

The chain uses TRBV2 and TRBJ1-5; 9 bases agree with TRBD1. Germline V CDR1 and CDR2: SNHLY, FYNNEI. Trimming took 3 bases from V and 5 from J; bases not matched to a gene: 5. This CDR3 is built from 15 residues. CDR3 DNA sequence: TGTGCCAGCAGTGATTACAGGGGGCGTGATCAGCCCCAGCATTTT. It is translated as CASSDYRGRDQPQHF.

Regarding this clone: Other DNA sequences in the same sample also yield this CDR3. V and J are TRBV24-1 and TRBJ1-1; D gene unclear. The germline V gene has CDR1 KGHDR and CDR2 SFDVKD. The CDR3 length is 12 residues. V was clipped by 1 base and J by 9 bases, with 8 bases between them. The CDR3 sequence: CATSDFRGKAFF. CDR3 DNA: TGTGCCACCAGTGATTTCCGCGGAAAAGCTTTCTTT.

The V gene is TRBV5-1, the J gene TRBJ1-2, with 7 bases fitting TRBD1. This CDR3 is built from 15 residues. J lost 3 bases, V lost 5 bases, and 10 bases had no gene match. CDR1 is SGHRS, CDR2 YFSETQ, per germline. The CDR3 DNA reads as TGCGCCAGCAGGTTTCGACAGGGAGCGGACTATGGCTACACCTTC. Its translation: CASRFRQGADYGYTF.

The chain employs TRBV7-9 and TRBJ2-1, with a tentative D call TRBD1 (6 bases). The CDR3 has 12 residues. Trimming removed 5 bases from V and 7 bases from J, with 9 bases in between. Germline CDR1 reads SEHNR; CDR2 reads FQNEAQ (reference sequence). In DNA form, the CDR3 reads TGTGCCAGCAGCGCGAGGGGGAATGAGCAGTTCTTC. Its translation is CASSARGNEQFF.

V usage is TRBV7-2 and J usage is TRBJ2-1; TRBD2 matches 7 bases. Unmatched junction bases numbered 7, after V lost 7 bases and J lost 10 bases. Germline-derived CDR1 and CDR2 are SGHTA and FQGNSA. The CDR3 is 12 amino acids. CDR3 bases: TGTGCCAGCACGTCGGGGGGAGGCGAGCAGTTCTTC. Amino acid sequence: CASTSGGGEQFF.

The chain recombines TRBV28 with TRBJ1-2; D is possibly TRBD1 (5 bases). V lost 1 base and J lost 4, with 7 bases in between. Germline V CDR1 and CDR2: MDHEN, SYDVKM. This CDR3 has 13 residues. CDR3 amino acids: CASSLYRIYGYTF. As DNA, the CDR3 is TGTGCCAGCAGTTTATACAGGATCTATGGCTACACCTTC.

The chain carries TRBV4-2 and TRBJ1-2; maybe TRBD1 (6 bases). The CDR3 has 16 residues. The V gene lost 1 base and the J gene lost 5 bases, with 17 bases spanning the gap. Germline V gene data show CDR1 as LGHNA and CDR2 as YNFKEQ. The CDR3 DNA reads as TGTGCCAGCAGCCAAGGGGGGCCAAGGGGGAGATATGGCTACACCTTC. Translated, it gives CASSQGGPRGRYGYTF.

DNA for the CDR3: TGTGCCATCAGGGGGACTAGCGGGAATAACGCTGAGCAGTTCTTC. Translation gives CAIRGTSGNNAEQFF. The V and J genes are TRBV10-3 and TRBJ2-1; 13 positions agree with TRBD2. Germline loops: CDR1 ENHRY, CDR2 SYGVKD. The V and J ends lost 6 bases and 9 bases, in that order; junction bases with no gene match: 8. This CDR3 contains 15 residues.

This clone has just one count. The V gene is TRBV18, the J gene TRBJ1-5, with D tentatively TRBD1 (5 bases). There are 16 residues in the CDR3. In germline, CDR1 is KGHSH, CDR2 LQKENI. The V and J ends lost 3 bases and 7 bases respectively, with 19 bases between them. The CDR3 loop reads CASSPAGRGVLQPQHF. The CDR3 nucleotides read TGTGCCAGCTCACCCGCGGGACGGGGGGTTTTGCAGCCCCAGCATTTT.

CDR3 DNA sequence: TGTGCCATCGGAACTACTAGCGGCTCTGAGCAGTTCTTC. Translating it yields CAIGTTSGSEQFF. The V and J genes are TRBV2 and TRBJ2-1, with 8 bases aligning to TRBD2. Germline CDR1 reads SNHLY; CDR2 reads FYNNEI. V dropped 10 bases and J dropped 9; count of bases not matched to a gene: 11. The CDR3 spans 13 residues.

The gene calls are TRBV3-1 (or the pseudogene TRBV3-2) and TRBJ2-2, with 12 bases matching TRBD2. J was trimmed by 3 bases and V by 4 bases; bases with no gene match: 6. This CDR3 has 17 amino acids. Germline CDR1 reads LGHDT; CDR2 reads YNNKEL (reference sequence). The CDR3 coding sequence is TGTGCCAGCAGCCGGCTAGCGGGGGGGCTGCACACCGGGGAGCTGTTTTTT. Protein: CASSRLAGGLHTGELFF.

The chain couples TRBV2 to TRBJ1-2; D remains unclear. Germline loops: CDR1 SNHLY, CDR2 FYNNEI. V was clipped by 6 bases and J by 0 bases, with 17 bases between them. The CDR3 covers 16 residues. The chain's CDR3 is CASSREVKGANYGYTF. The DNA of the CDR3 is TGTGCCAGCAGCCGGGAGGTCAAGGGTGCTAACTATGGCTACACCTTC.

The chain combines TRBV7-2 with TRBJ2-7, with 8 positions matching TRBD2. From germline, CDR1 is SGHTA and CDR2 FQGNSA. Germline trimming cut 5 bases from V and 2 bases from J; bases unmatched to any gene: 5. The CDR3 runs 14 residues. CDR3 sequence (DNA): TGTGCCAGCAGCCAGCAAGCGGGGGCCTACGAGCAGTACTTC. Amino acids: CASSQQAGAYEQYF. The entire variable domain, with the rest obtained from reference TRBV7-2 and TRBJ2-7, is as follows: GAGVSQSPSNKVTEKGKDVELRCDPISGHTALYWYRQSLGQGLEFLIYFQGNSAPDKSGLPSDRFSAERTGGSVSTLTIQRTQQEDSAVYLCASSQQAGAYEQYFGPGTRLTVT.

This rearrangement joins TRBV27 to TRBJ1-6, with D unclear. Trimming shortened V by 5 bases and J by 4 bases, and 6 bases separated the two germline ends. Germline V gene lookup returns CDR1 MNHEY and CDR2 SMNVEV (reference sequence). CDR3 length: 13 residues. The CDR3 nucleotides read TGTGCCAGCAGTCAAAATTATAATTCACCCCTCCACTTT. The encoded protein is CASSQNYNSPLHF.

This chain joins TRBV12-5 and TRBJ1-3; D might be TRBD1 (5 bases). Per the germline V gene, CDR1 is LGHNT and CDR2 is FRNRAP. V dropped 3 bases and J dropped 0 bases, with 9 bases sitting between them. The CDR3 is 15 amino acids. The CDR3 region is CASGFIGGSGNTIYF. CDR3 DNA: TGTGCTAGTGGTTTTATCGGGGGCTCTGGAAACACCATATATTTT.

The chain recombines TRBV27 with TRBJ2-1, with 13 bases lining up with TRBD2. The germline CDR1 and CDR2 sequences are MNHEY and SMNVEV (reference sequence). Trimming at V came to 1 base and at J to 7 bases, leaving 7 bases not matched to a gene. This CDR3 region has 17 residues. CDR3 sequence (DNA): TGTGCCAGCAGTTTATTCGGACTAGCGGGAGAGGAGAATGAGCAGTTCTTC. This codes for CASSLFGLAGEENEQFF.

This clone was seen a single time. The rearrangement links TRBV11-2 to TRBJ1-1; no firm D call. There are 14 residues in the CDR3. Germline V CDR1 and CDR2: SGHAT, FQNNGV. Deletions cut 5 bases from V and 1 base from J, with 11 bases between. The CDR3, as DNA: TGTGCCAGCAGCCCCACGGCGGGGAACACTGAAGCTTTCTTT. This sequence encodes CASSPTAGNTEAFF.

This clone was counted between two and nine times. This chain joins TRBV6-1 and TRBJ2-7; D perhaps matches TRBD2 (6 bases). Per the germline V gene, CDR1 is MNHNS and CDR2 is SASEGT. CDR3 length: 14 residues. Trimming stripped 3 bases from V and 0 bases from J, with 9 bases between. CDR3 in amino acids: CASSEAGNSYEQYV. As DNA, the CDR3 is TGTGCCAGCAGTGAGGCGGGAAACTCCTACGAGCAGTACGTC.